This TCR beta chain was found in a study of T-cell reconstitution after alpha-beta-depleted transplantation in children. There are a few counts of this clonotype. Unique molecular identifiers were incorporated into the prepared TCRbeta library. MiXCR, applied by TCRdb to the PCR reads, yields one record per CDR3 protein. The table includes hundreds of thousands of distinct CDR3 sequences, roughly 15% detected once. V dropped 6 bases and J dropped 4 bases, with 17 bases sitting between them. This CDR3 spans 15 amino acids. Germline V gene lookup returns CDR1 SGHVS and CDR2 FNYEAQ. V gene TRBV7-6 combines with J gene TRBJ2-3; possibly TRBD1 or TRBD2 for D (5 bases each). This specimen was PBMCs from the stem cell graft donor, taken from the stem cell graft. This clonotype was sampled from a human donor who donated a stem cell graft to a child with acute myeloid leukemia. The CDR3 DNA reads as TGTGCCAGCAGTGAGGTGGGGGAGCAGGCAGATACGCAGTATTTT. Translated, it gives CASSEVGEQADTQYF. Supplemented by reference TRBV7-6 and TRBJ2-3, the full variable domain reads GAGVSQSPRYKVTKRGQDVALRCDPISGHVSLYWYRQALGQGPEFLTYFNYEAQQDKSGLPNDRFSAERPEGSISTLTIQRTEQRDSAMYRCASSEVGEQADTQYFGPGTRLTVL.